Sequencing of this T cell receptor (beta chain) was carried out in a study of blood T cell repertoires in COVID-19. Study-level background: From the United States, Italy and Spain came samples of acute and convalescent COVID-19.

Original processing notes: Amplified reference gene primers provided the basis for estimating nucleated cell counts. Profiling relied on immunoSEQ multiplex PCR, and the TCRdb table lists in-frame clones only, not all of them. From that table come the V and J calls and clone size; the DNA was used to work out D and trimming. The sample has about 200,000 clones, approximately 84% seen once. Material for sequencing was peripheral blood. This receptor was obtained from a human donor with acute or convalescent COVID-19. The donor label of this sample is uncertain.

The CDR3 DNA reads TGTGCCAGCAGTTACGGGCAGGGCGGCCAAAACATTCAGTACTTC. Translating gives CASSYGQGGQNIQYF. The chain employs TRBV6-2 or TRBV6-3 and TRBJ2-4; a weak D match, TRBD1 (5 bases). In germline, CDR1 is MNHEY, CDR2 SVGEGT. The CDR3 consists of 15 residues. Deletions cut 2 bases from V and 5 bases from J, with 13 bases between.